This T cell receptor (beta chain) came from a study of human T cells and chemical hapten exposure. Study-wide results and caveats: Patch test score rose with PT1 expanded TCR count, significant at thresholds 8, 16 and 32, not 4.

Regarding time point: patch test 1, 2 weeks after DPC sensitization. Treatment of the sample: therapeutic diphenylcyclopropenone sensitization with weekly scalp DPC. Alopecia patients deemed DPC-suitable, aged 18 to 70, excluding pregnancy. V lost 5 bases to trimming and J lost 0 bases; unmatched junction nucleotides: 9. The length of the CDR3 is 17 residues. Germline loops: CDR1 MDHEN, CDR2 SYDVKM. This clonotype was counted between two and nine times. Its antigen is currently unknown. TCRdb processed the RACE reads anew with MiXCR; each CDR3 protein has one entry. The table shows roughly 380,000 distinct CDR3 sequences, with around 4.8% occurring only once.

V usage is TRBV28 and J usage is TRBJ2-3, with 9 nucleotides matching TRBD2. The clonotype was recovered from a woman in her forties or fifties with alopecia areata. Some clones in this sample may be carry-over from other donors' samples. This material consisted of whole blood, taken in connection with sensitization to the hapten diphenylcyclopropenone (DPC). Here the CDR3 reads CASSRGTSRPSTDTQYF. The CDR3 DNA sequence: TGTGCCAGCAGTCGGGGGACTAGCAGACCTAGCACAGATACGCAGTATTTT.